The source of this T cell receptor beta chain is a study of CD8 T cells in Susac syndrome. Broader study findings: In its TCR sequencing and HLA analysis, the study acknowledged that the number of individuals was relatively small.

RNA, at about 0.45 to 1 ug, was reverse transcribed with random hexamers. Multiplex PCR with immunoSEQ amplified the TCR beta CDR3 across 54 Vbeta and 13 Jbeta. One entry per CDR3 protein, called by TCRdb with MiXCR from the immunoSEQ multiplex PCR reads. Of about 64,000 distinct CDR3 sequences listed, 94% were seen once; the top ten hold about 0.61%. Multiple sclerosis controls were treatment-naive patients with stable or active relapsing-remitting disease. TEMRA cells were FACS-enriched, unlike CD8+ and CD4+ T cells, which were negatively isolated. Of note for this clonotype: Its target is not known.

The sequence came from a human donor with multiple sclerosis. The specimen sequenced was CD8+ T cells from PBMCs.

As DNA, the CDR3 is TGTGCCAGCAGCTTACTGGGACTAGCTTACGAGCAGTACTTC. Translated: CASSLLGLAYEQYF. The chain is built from TRBV7-6 and TRBJ2-7; TRBD2 aligns across 9 bases. J lost 4 bases, V lost 2 bases, and 3 bases had no gene match. The CDR3 contains 14 residues. Germline V gene lookup returns CDR1 SGHVS and CDR2 FNYEAQ.